This entry describes one T cell receptor beta chain. J gave up 9 bases and V 6 bases, and 14 bases lay outside the gene matches. Germline CDR1 is SQVTM and CDR2 is ANQGSEA. The CDR3 has 14 amino acids. This entry is derived from a study of T cell changes during pregnancy in multiple sclerosis. TCRdb's table, derived via immunoSEQ multiplex PCR, lists solely in-frame clones and lacks some. The sample records 45,000 to 70,000 clones, 92% being singletons. The TCR sequence derives from a female donor with multiple sclerosis, enrolled in a pregnancy study. The specimen comprised CD4+ T cells from peripheral blood mononuclear cells, sampled after pregnancy. The V and J genes are TRBV29-1 and TRBJ2-7, with TRBD1 identical over 10 bases. Here the CDR3 reads CSVRPGQGNMGQYF. For the CDR3, the DNA is TGCAGCGTCCGACCGGGACAGGGGAACATGGGGCAGTACTTC.